Sequencing of this TCR beta chain was carried out in a study of blood T cell repertoires in COVID-19. On the study more broadly: COVID-19 samples from acute and convalescent phases originated in the United States, Italy and Spain. The cDNA or gDNA used as material had been derived from T cells, B-cell-depleted T cells, or PBMCs.

Authors' methods: Amplification from reference gene primers served as the basis for estimated nucleated cell counts. Data came from immunoSEQ multiplex PCR; TCRdb stores just in-frame clones and leaves some out. V, J and clone size are those of that table, while D and trimming were read from the DNA. The sample records some 97,000 clones, approximately 80% being singletons. This CDR3 region has 13 residues. Germline CDR1 and CDR2: LNHDA and SQIVND (reference sequence). V was clipped by 5 bases and J by 0 bases, with 8 bases between them. This sequence joins TRBV19 and TRBJ2-7; no reliable D call. This receptor was identified in a man between 65 and 80 years old with active or convalescent COVID-19. The material sequenced was peripheral blood. CDR3 region: CASSPDNSYEQYF. CDR3 nucleotide sequence: TGTGCCAGTAGTCCTGACAACTCCTACGAGCAGTACTTC.